This is a list of T cell receptor beta chains from one sample in a study of CD8 T cells in ankylosing spondylitis. Via MiXCR, TCRdb re-called the 5' RACE reads, giving one row per CDR3 protein. The profile shows some 270,000 distinct CDR3 sequences, roughly 32% of them singletons. The sequenced sample was blood, either unsorted or a sorted T cell fraction (not recorded which). These receptor sequences come from a male donor with ankylosing spondylitis or in good health (not recorded which). Each CDR3 is given with its conserved first and last residue. D genes are given only for firm matches. A clone size is listed for some rows: how often the clone was seen (once, few, many), or a class if it is expanded.

size,J,D,V,DNA,CDR3
NA,TRBJ1-2,NA,TRBV20-1,TGCAGTGCTTTAGACGGGGGTGGCTACACCTTC,CSALDGGGYTF
few,TRBJ2-3,NA,TRBV5-5,TGTGCCAGCAGCCTGACGGGCAGGGCGAGCACAGATACGCAGTATTTT,CASSLTGRASTDTQYF
NA,TRBJ2-3,TRBD2,TRBV29-1,TGCAGCGTTCGGGGCACGTTAGCGGGGGCCACTGCTACGCAGTATTTT,CSVRGTLAGATATQYF
NA,TRBJ2-1,TRBD2,TRBV6-1,TGTGCCAGCAGTGGTTTAGCGGGGGCCTACAATGAGCAGTTCTTC,CASSGLAGAYNEQFF
few,TRBJ2-7,TRBD1,TRBV12-3/TRBV12-4,TGTGCCAGCAGTTTAAAGGGACAGGGCCCCTACGAGCAGTACTTC,CASSLKGQGPYEQYF
NA,TRBJ2-5,NA,TRBV5-1,TGCGCCAGCAGCTTAGGCCCCTGGGAGACCCAGTACTTC,CASSLGPWETQYF
NA,TRBJ2-7,NA,TRBV29-1,TGCAGCGTGCCCGGGCCTCCCTTTGGCGAGCAGTACTTC,CSVPGPPFGEQYF
NA,TRBJ2-1,NA,TRBV5-1,TGCGCCAGCACCGTGGACAGTATGTACAATGAGCAGTTCTTC,CASTVDSMYNEQFF
NA,TRBJ2-5,TRBD2,TRBV10-3,TGTGCCAGCGGTCGGACTAGCGGACAAGAGACCCAGTACTTC,CASGRTSGQETQYF
NA,TRBJ2-3,NA,TRBV28,TGTGCCAGCGTCCTGGGACATCACACAGATACGCAGTATTTT,CASVLGHHTDTQYF
NA,TRBJ2-1,NA,TRBV5-1,TGCGCCAGCAGAGACAGGACAGAGAACGAGCAGTTCTTC,CASRDRTENEQFF
few,TRBJ1-2,NA,TRBV9,TGTGCCAGCAGCGCATACAGGAAAGACCCGTATGGCTACACCTTC,CASSAYRKDPYGYTF
NA,TRBJ2-3,NA,TRBV21-1,TGTGCCAGCAGCAATTTAGTTAGGGGGCGCAGGACAGATACGCAGTATTTT,CASSNLVRGRRTDTQYF
NA,TRBJ1-3,NA,TRBV5-1,TGCGCCAGCAGCTTGACGGGGGCCGGCGGAAACACCATATATTTT,CASSLTGAGGNTIYF
few,TRBJ2-7,TRBD1,TRBV10-3,TGTGCCATCAGCCGGACAGGGGGCTACGAGCAGTACTTC,CAISRTGGYEQYF
NA,TRBJ2-5,TRBD1,TRBV5-4,TGTGCCAGCAGCCCGGGGACAGCGGTTACCCAAGAGACCCAGTACTTC,CASSPGTAVTQETQYF
few,TRBJ2-7,TRBD1,TRBV29-1,TGCAGCGTACAACAGGGGGCCCACGAGCAGTACTTC,CSVQQGAHEQYF
NA,TRBJ1-2,NA,TRBV28,TGTGCCAGCAGTTTATTGGGACGGCGACTCTATGGCTACACCTTC,CASSLLGRRLYGYTF
NA,TRBJ2-3,NA,TRBV12-3/TRBV12-4,TGTGCCAGCAGTTTAAGGATAAACACAGATACGCAGTATTTT,CASSLRINTDTQYF
few,TRBJ1-1,TRBD1,TRBV29-1,TGCAGCGCTGACCCGACAGGGCTTATTCTGGGTAGGGTCTTT,CSADPTGLILGRVF
few,TRBJ2-1,TRBD2,TRBV12-3/TRBV12-4,TGTGCCAGCAGCAAAGGACTAGCGGGGGGCGAACCTACCTACAATGAGCAGTTCTTC,CASSKGLAGGEPTYNEQFF
few,TRBJ1-3,NA,TRBV12-3/TRBV12-4,TGTGCCAGCAGTTCCCTTCCACCGGCTGGAAACACCATATATTTT,CASSSLPPAGNTIYF
NA,TRBJ1-4,NA,TRBV20-1,TGCAGTGCTAGGGGGGAATGGAATGAAAAACTGTTTTTT,CSARGEWNEKLFF
NA,TRBJ2-3,NA,TRBV5-6,TGTGCCAGCAGCTTGGGGGGCATCACAGATACGCAGTATTTT,CASSLGGITDTQYF
few,TRBJ1-2,NA,TRBV20-1,TGCAGTGCTTTCCCCACGTCCGGGAACTATGGCTACACCTTC,CSAFPTSGNYGYTF
few,TRBJ2-5,NA,TRBV19,TGTGCCAGTAGTACGATCGGAGAAGAGACCCAGTACTTC,CASSTIGEETQYF